This T cell receptor (beta chain) was sequenced for a study of T cell repertoires in cytomegalovirus infection. Germline loops: CDR1 LGHNA, CDR2 YNFKEQ. V trimming: 0 bases; J trimming: 4 bases; junction bases outside the gene matches: 6. This CDR3 has 16 residues. From the reads, TCRdb called clonotypes with MiXCR, one entry per CDR3 protein. This table holds more than 200,000 distinct CDR3 sequences, around 8.7% found once. This clonotype has ten or more counts. The specimen sequenced was PBMCs. The TCR originated in a human donor in good health (CMV status not recorded). Some clones in this sample may be carry-over from other donors' samples. This chain links TRBV4-2 with TRBJ2-1; 7 nucleotides agree with TRBD2. CDR3 nucleotide sequence: TGTGCCAGCAGCCAAGATGGGTCGGGGGGATACAATGAGCAGTTCTTC. This translates into CASSQDGSGGYNEQFF.